The next 6 T cell receptor beta chains were all read from a single sample in a study of cytomegalovirus exposure and HLA in healthy donors. TCRdb keeps only in-frame clones here, not all; method: immunoSEQ multiplex PCR. The sample has fewer than 90,000 clones, roughly 84% seen once; the top ten hold about an eighth. The source material was PBMCs. The receptors shown here come from a young woman in good health and CMV-seropositive.

The J gene is TRBJ2-5, the V gene TRBV18; D is perhaps TRBD1 (6 bases). This CDR3 region has 16 residues. The germline gives CDR1 KGHSH, CDR2 LQKENI. Trimming pared 6 bases from V and 5 bases from J, leaving 22 bases between. The CDR3 DNA follows: TGTGCCAGCTCCCGACCCGGGACAATAAGGGCGGAGACCCAGTACTTC. It codes for CASSRPGTIRAETQYF. The whole variable domain, filled in from reference TRBV18 and TRBJ2-5, reads NAGVMQNPRHLVRRRGQEARLRCSPMKGHSHVYWYRQLPEEGLKFMVYLQKENIIDESGMPKERFSAEFPKEGPSILRIQQVVRGDSAAYFCASSRPGTIRAETQYFGPGTRLLVL.

This sequence joins TRBV2 and TRBJ1-1; 7 bases are a match to TRBD1. J gave up 7 bases and V 4 bases, and 6 bases lay outside the gene matches. CDR1 is SNHLY and CDR2 is FYNNEI in the germline V gene. The CDR3 consists of 13 residues. The CDR3 sequence is CASSGGGRGEAFF. The CDR3 nucleotides are TGTGCCAGCAGTGGAGGGGGCAGGGGTGAAGCTTTCTTT.

This chain joins TRBV21-1 and TRBJ1-6. TRBV21-1 is recorded as a pseudogene. CDR3 size: 16 residues. The CDR3 sequence: CASSKASGTYNSPLHF. CDR3 nucleotide sequence: TGTGCCAGCAGCAAAGCGTCCGGGACCTATAATTCACCCCTCCACTTT.

The chain combines TRBV9 with TRBJ2-7; tentatively, D is TRBD1 (5 bases). Germline-derived CDR1 and CDR2 are SGDLS and YYNGEE. The CDR3 loop spans 14 amino acids. V lost 3 bases and J 3 bases, leaving 13 bases between the germline ends. Here the CDR3 reads CASSASPGIYEQYF. CDR3 DNA: TGTGCCAGCAGCGCAAGTCCAGGGATCTACGAGCAGTACTTC.

The rearrangement uses TRBV28 and TRBJ1-1; 7 positions match TRBD1. This CDR3 has 14 amino acids. Germline V gene data show CDR1 as MDHEN and CDR2 as SYDVKM. Trimming cost V 6 bases and J 0 bases; bases outside gene matches: 4. CDR3 residues: CASRTGSVNTEAFF. Written as DNA, the CDR3 is TGTGCCAGCAGGACAGGGTCGGTGAACACTGAAGCTTTCTTT.

The V gene is TRBV28, the J gene TRBJ2-2; a possible D gene is TRBD1 (7 bases). This CDR3 contains 15 residues. Germline V gene lookup returns CDR1 MDHEN and CDR2 SYDVKM. The V gene lost 6 bases and the J gene lost 4 bases, with 15 bases spanning the gap. CDR3 coding DNA: TGTGCCAGCAGCCCAGGACAGGAGGGCACCGGGGAGCTGTTTTTT. Its protein is CASSPGQEGTGELFF.